This T cell receptor (beta chain) was recovered during a study of blood T cell repertoires in COVID-19. In the study overall: Some COVID-19 samples were acute and others convalescent; all came from the United States, Italy and Spain. The cDNA or gDNA used as material had been derived from T cells, B-cell-depleted T cells, or PBMCs.

There are 13 residues in the CDR3. The J segment lost 4 bases and the V segment lost 7 bases, leaving 6 bases of the junction unmatched. Germline CDR1 and CDR2: MDHEN and SYDVKM. As originally analysed: Reference gene primers were amplified, and this amplification served to estimate nucleated cell counts. Method: immunoSEQ multiplex PCR; TCRdb's copy keeps in-frame clones and lacks some. V and J calls and clone size are copied from that table; D and trimming were computed from the DNA. In the table there are about 61,000 clones, approximately 84% of which are singletons. This chain links TRBV28 with TRBJ1-2; TRBD1 matches at 7 bases. This TCR was recovered from a human donor in a cohort sampled during active COVID-19. Sample: peripheral blood. The CDR3 DNA is TGTGCCAGCAAGCAGGGGGACTCCTATGGCTACACCTTC. This codes for CASKQGDSYGYTF.